At least ten counts were recorded for the clone carrying this T cell receptor beta chain. The antigen remains unidentified. The data were taken from a study of neurological immune-mediated disorders. Study findings and constraints: Levels of TCR clonal expansion peaked in HTLV-1-associated myelopathy and reached their lowest in multiple sclerosis, under those of healthy controls.

Unsorted libraries were generated from 2 million PBMCs. These cells had been stored in RNAlater at -80 C. With 10-nucleotide random UMIs included, cDNA was synthesized by 5'RACE. TCRdb re-derived calls from the 5' RACE reads in MiXCR, one entry per CDR3 protein. In the table there are 45,000 to 50,000 distinct CDR3 sequences, 25% of which are singletons. The CDR3 spans 14 residues. V dropped 0 bases and J dropped 5 bases, with 11 bases sitting between them. Germline V CDR1 and CDR2: SGHRS, YFSETQ. This chain connects TRBV5-1 to TRBJ2-5; D gene ambiguous. The sequencing sample was made of PBMCs. This sequence was found in a woman in her 70s in good health. As DNA, the CDR3 is TGCGCCAGCAGCTTGGGAGGTGCGACGGAGACCCAGTACTTC. It yields the protein CASSLGGATETQYF.